Listed here are 14 T cell receptor beta chains from one sample, sequenced in a study of regulatory T cells in long-lasting Graves disease. Arm-PCR of CDR3 regions with iRepertoire HTBI primers generated TCR beta libraries. Each CDR3 protein gets one entry after TCRdb re-called the multiplex PCR reads with MiXCR. The table has around 230,000 distinct CDR3 sequences, around 18% seen once. The sample's time point: newly diagnosed GD, antithyroid drugs for less than 3 months. RNA from PBMCs was the source of the TCR library. The source material was peripheral blood mononuclear cells (PBMCs), sampled at new diagnosis, from a patient treated with antithyroid drugs. The origin of the receptors is a female donor with Graves disease.

This clonotype was counted at least ten times. The V and J genes are TRBV28 and TRBJ2-3; D gene ambiguous. Germline CDR1 reads MDHEN; CDR2 reads SYDVKM. The CDR3 is 13 residues long. Trimming removed 3 bases at V and 4 bases at J, with 8 bases between. CDR3 DNA: TGTGCCAGCAGTTTCACGGGCGCAGATACGCAGTATTTT. Protein sequence: CASSFTGADTQYF.

This clonotype was counted ten times or more. This CDR3 is CASSGIALSSYEQYF. CDR3 bases: TGTGCCAGCAGCGGTATAGCGCTGAGCTCCTACGAGCAGTACTTC. This chain links TRBV2 with TRBJ2-7, with a possible D match to TRBD2 (5 bases). The ends were cut back, 6 bases at V and 0 bases at J, with 15 bases in the middle. The germline gives CDR1 SNHLY, CDR2 FYNNEI. The CDR3 loop spans 15 amino acids.

This clonotype has at least ten counts. CDR3 sequence: CASSPPINEQFF. The CDR3 region has the DNA TGTGCCAGTAGTCCTCCTATAAATGAGCAGTTCTTC. This chain joins TRBV19 and TRBJ2-1; D ambiguous. The germline V gene encodes CDR1 LNHDA and CDR2 SQIVND (reference sequence). V dropped 5 bases and J dropped 7 bases, with 9 bases sitting between them. This CDR3 is 12 amino acids long. Complete variable domain (other parts from reference TRBV19 and TRBJ2-1): DGGITQSPKYLFRKEGQNVTLSCEQNLNHDAMYWYRQDPGQGLRLIYYSQIVNDFQKGDIAEGYSVSREKKESFPLTVTSAQKNPTAFYLCASSPPINEQFFGPGTRLTVL.

This clonotype has only a few counts. V usage is TRBV18 and J usage is TRBJ2-5, with D maybe TRBD1 (6 bases). CDR1 KGHSH and CDR2 LQKENI come from the germline V gene. This CDR3 has 14 amino acids. The ends were cut back, 7 bases at V and 1 base at J, with 13 bases in the middle. CDR3 bases: TGTGCCAGCTGGCCGGGACACCCCCAAGAGACCCAGTACTTC. Its translation is CASWPGHPQETQYF. The variable domain in full, completed from reference TRBV18 and TRBJ2-5, reads NAGVMQNPRHLVRRRGQEARLRCSPMKGHSHVYWYRQLPEEGLKFMVYLQKENIIDESGMPKERFSAEFPKEGPSILRIQQVVRGDSAAYFCASWPGHPQETQYFGPGTRLLVL.

This clonotype was picked up many times. The rearrangement joins TRBV27 to TRBJ1-5, with 7 bases that match TRBD1. Germline CDR1 reads MNHEY; CDR2 reads SMNVEV (reference sequence). With 1 base clipped from V and 6 bases from J, the junction kept 6 bases outside the gene matches. The length of the CDR3 is 15 residues. CDR3 in DNA: TGTGCCAGCAGTTTATGGGGACAGACGGGTCAGCCCCAGCATTTT. Translation: CASSLWGQTGQPQHF.

This clonotype was detected ten times or more. The rearrangement links TRBV7-9 to TRBJ1-4, with TRBD1 matching over 9 bases. V dropped 6 bases and J dropped 8; count of bases not matched to a gene: 7. The CDR3 totals 14 residues. Germline V lookup: CDR1 SEHNR, CDR2 FQNEAQ (reference sequence). Written as DNA, the CDR3 is TGTGCCAGCAGGTCGGGACAGGGTCGCGAAAAACTGTTTTTT. Its protein product is CASRSGQGREKLFF.

On this clonotype itself: A read error is the likely source, as a far larger clone sits one nucleotide away. V and J are TRBV5-1 and TRBJ2-3, with D unresolved. Looked up from germline, CDR1 is SGHRS and CDR2 is YFSETQ. The CDR3 runs 16 residues. The CDR3 DNA reads as TGTGCCGGCAGCTTGATGGCAGGAACCCCCACAGATACGCAGTATTTT. Its translation: CAGSLMAGTPTDTQYF.

This clonotype was seen at least ten times. This chain uses TRBV19 with TRBJ1-4; TRBD1 is a possible D gene (5 bases). The germline V gene has CDR1 LNHDA and CDR2 SQIVND (reference sequence). This CDR3 contains 16 residues. Trimming removed 0 bases from V and 6 bases from J, with 14 bases in between. The CDR3 region is CASSIEGRSFYEKLFF. The CDR3 DNA reads as TGTGCCAGTAGTATAGAGGGACGAAGTTTTTATGAAAAACTGTTTTTT.

This clonotype was seen only a few times. V is TRBV19 and J is TRBJ1-5; D gene unclear. From germline, CDR1 is LNHDA and CDR2 SQIVND (reference sequence). The V gene lost 8 bases and the J gene lost 8 bases, with 7 bases spanning the gap. CDR3 length equals 10 residues. CDR3 nucleotides: TGTGCCAGTGGATTCGAGCCCCAGCATTTT. It specifies CASGFEPQHF.

This clonotype was observed at least ten times. V usage is TRBV19 and J usage is TRBJ1-1, with TRBD1 as a possible D gene (6 bases). Trimming removed 7 bases at V and 1 base at J, with 10 bases between. Looked up from germline, CDR1 is LNHDA and CDR2 is SQIVND (reference sequence). This CDR3 has 13 residues. The CDR3 protein is CASKRGANTEAFF. The CDR3 bases are TGTGCCAGTAAACGGGGGGCGAACACTGAAGCTTTCTTT.

About this clonotype itself: A far larger clone lies a single base away; this is likely a read error. V and J are TRBV11-3 and TRBJ2-5; 8 nucleotides agree with TRBD1. Per germline, CDR1 SGHNT and CDR2 YENEEA. There are 16 residues in the CDR3. The CDR3 coding sequence is TGTGCCAGCAGCTTCAGGGGGCTCGGGGTAGGAGAGGCCCAGTACTTC. Protein sequence: CASSFRGLGVGEAQYF.

As for this clonotype: A much larger clone is a single base away; this may be a read error. The J gene is TRBJ2-5, the V gene TRBV20-1; TRBD2 matches at 8 bases. CDR3 length equals 15 residues. With V trimmed by 0 bases and J by 4 bases, 7 bases remained unmatched. Germline CDR1 and CDR2: DFQATT and SNEGSKA (reference sequence). Written as DNA, the CDR3 is TGCAGTGCTAGAGATACCACGGGAGGGTCAGAGACCCAGTACTTC. Encoded protein: CSARDTTGGSETQYF.

This clonotype was counted once. A far larger clone differs by one base, so this is likely a read error. The rearrangement joins TRBV27 to TRBJ2-4; a possible D gene is TRBD1 (5 bases). V dropped 2 bases and J dropped 13 bases, with 12 bases sitting between them. The germline V gene encodes CDR1 MNHEY and CDR2 SMNVEV (reference sequence). The CDR3 is 12 amino acids. CDR3 amino acids: CASSLQGVEQYF. In DNA form, the CDR3 reads TGTGCCAGCAGTTTACAAGGGGTAGAGCAGTACTTC.

The table lists this clonotype with many counts. The chain carries TRBV20-1 and TRBJ2-3; 13 bases agree with TRBD2. This CDR3 contains 15 residues. With V trimmed by 6 bases and J by 2 bases, 5 bases remained unmatched. Germline V gene sequence: CDR1 DFQATT, CDR2 SNEGSKA (reference sequence). The CDR3, as DNA: TGCAGTGCGCATGGGACTAGCGGGGTCACAGATACGCAGTATTTT. Its translation is CSAHGTSGVTDTQYF.